This T cell receptor beta chain was sequenced during a study of T-cell reconstitution after alpha-beta-depleted transplantation in children. Regarding this clonotype: Its antigen is not identified.

Study results and limitations: Reportedly, alpha-beta T cells present about two months post-transplant originated from several hundred expanded clones of graft origin. When one year had passed after transplant, most T-cell counts and diversity came from newly produced T cells. Surviving thymic progenitors and recipient T cells were the source of high TCRbeta diversity at day 60 in some patients.

CDR3 size: 13 residues. Germline assignment: CDR1 DFQATT and CDR2 SNEGSKA (reference sequence). J gave up 2 bases and V 4 bases, and 4 bases lay outside the gene matches. TCRbeta library preparation incorporated unique molecular identifiers. In TCRdb, the PCR reads were re-called with MiXCR into one record per CDR3 protein. The sample records 200,000 to 250,000 distinct CDR3 sequences, approximately 8.4% being singletons. V and J are TRBV20-1 and TRBJ2-5, with 7 nucleotides matching TRBD2. This clonotype was obtained from a male patient under 10 years old who had a stem cell transplant for acute myeloid leukemia, so the T cells may come from the graft donor. The sequenced sample was PBMCs, mostly from graft donor cells, obtained 360 days after TCRalphabeta/CD19-depleted stem cell transplant. The CDR3 loop reads CSAKRGLQETQYF. The CDR3 DNA follows: TGCAGTGCTAAGCGGGGACTTCAAGAGACCCAGTACTTC.